This is a list of T cell receptor beta chains from one sample in a study of cytomegalovirus exposure and HLA in healthy donors. Sequencing used immunoSEQ multiplex PCR; TCRdb keeps in-frame clones, though not all of them. The sample has about 280,000 clones; roughly 89% are singletons. What was sequenced was PBMCs. All receptors derive from a woman in her late teens or twenties in good health and CMV-seronegative. Both conserved end residues are trimmed from each CDR3. Each record gives: CDR3 protein, J gene, V gene.

ASSQVIAGGGEAQY | TRBJ2-5 | TRBV4-2
ASSFEGTYEQY | NA | TRBV7-9
ASSLTAGQGIYEQY | TRBJ2-7 | TRBV7-3
ASSLASSSGNTIY | TRBJ1-3 | TRBV5-1
ASSVGEKETQY | TRBJ2-5 | TRBV9
AWSGGAGANVLT | TRBJ2-6 | TRBV30
SVELKLGTGYTYEQY | TRBJ2-7 | TRBV29-1
ASSERGGRETQY | TRBJ2-5 | TRBV6-1
ASSEERGEGTEAF | TRBJ1-1 | TRBV2
ASSSTSGGAYEQY | TRBJ2-7 | TRBV27
AWSARENCRYEQY | TRBJ2-7 | TRBV30
ASSYSTGWPYEQY | TRBJ2-7 | TRBV6-5
ASSLATGDGSNSPLH | TRBJ1-6 | TRBV5-1
ASRTGGYSNQPQH | TRBJ1-5 | TRBV19
ASSVWGTASYEQY | TRBJ2-7 | TRBV9
ASSPEGAREQY | TRBJ2-7 | TRBV18
AWSVRQVTDTQY | TRBJ2-3 | TRBV30
ASSGDRTNTEAF | TRBJ1-1 | TRBV5-1
ASSSSRGGASTKNIQY | TRBJ2-4 | TRBV7-8
ASSGTEIGYT | TRBJ1-2 | TRBV9
ASSKNRDLEAF | TRBJ1-1 | TRBV6-5
ASSSSPLASYEQY | TRBJ2-7 | TRBV5-4
ASSLTLYEQY | TRBJ2-7 | TRBV2
ASSLTGDYGYT | TRBJ1-2 | TRBV6-6
ASRTGGTVNYGYT | TRBJ1-2 | TRBV6-5
ASSQGPGVYQPQH | TRBJ1-5 | TRBV4-1
ASSLDGRGGDIQY | TRBJ2-4 | TRBV5-1
ASSRRTVTGTLDSYEQY | TRBJ2-7 | TRBV4-2
ASSEGAGGLRDTQY | TRBJ2-3 | TRBV2